This TCR beta chain was identified in a study of technical replicates of blood from a handful of donors. Clones were sequenced by immunoSEQ multiplex PCR, and TCRdb holds only the in-frame ones, with some missing. The repertoire consists of under 65,000 clones, with approximately 90% occurring once and the leading ten covering approximately 4%. CDR3 size: 12 residues. CDR1 is SGHNT and CDR2 is YYREEE in the germline V gene (reference sequence). Trimming took 7 bases from V and 2 from J; bases not matched to a gene: 2. Sequenced sample: PBMCs. The V and J genes are TRBV5-4 and TRBJ1-2; 7 bases fit TRBD1. The TCR was taken from a human donor in good health. Some clones in this sample may be carry-over from other donors' samples. CDR3 in amino acids: CASGTDNYGYTF. CDR3 sequence (DNA): TGTGCCAGCGGGACAGACAACTATGGCTACACCTTC.